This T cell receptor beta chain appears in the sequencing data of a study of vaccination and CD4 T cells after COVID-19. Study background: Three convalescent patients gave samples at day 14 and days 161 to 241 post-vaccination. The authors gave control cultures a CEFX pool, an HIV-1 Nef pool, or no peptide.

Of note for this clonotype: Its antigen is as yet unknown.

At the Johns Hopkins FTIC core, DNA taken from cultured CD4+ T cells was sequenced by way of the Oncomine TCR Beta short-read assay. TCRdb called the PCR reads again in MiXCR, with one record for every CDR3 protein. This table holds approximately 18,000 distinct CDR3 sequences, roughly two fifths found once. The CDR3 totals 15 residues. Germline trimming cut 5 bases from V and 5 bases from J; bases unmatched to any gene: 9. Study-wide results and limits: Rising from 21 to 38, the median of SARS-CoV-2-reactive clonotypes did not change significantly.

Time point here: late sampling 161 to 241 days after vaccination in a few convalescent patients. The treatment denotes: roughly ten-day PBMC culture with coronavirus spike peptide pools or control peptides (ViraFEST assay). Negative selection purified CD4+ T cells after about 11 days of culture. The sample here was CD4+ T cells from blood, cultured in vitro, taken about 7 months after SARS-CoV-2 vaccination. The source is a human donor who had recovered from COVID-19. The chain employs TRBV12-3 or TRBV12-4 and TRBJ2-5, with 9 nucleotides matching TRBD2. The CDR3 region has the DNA TGTGCCAGCAGTGCGATAGCGGGAGTAGATGAGACCCAGTACTTC. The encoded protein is CASSAIAGVDETQYF.